The next 30 T cell receptor beta chains were all read from a single sample in a study of T cell responses to AZD1222 COVID-19 vaccine. Produced via immunoSEQ multiplex PCR; TCRdb's table is partial and in-frame only. This table holds almost 50,000 clones, roughly 84% found once. The sample here was peripheral blood, taken on day 0 of MenACWY control vaccination. The receptors shown here come from an adult in good health.

Sample share makes this clone medium-sized. Other DNA sequences in this sample translate to the same CDR3. The chain recombines TRBV6-4 with TRBJ2-2; possible D gene TRBD2, 6 bases. V dropped 4 bases and J dropped 7 bases, with 13 bases sitting between them. The CDR3 is 14 amino acids. The germline V gene has CDR1 MRHNA and CDR2 SNTAGT. The CDR3 DNA reads TGTGCCAGCAGTGCCCGGTCGGAGGGCGGGGAGCTGTTTTTT. This codes for CASSARSEGGELFF.

The chain has TRBV29-1 and TRBJ2-3; D not resolved. The CDR3 is 14 residues long. Germline lookup yields CDR1 SQVTM and CDR2 ANQGSEA. V was shortened by 4 bases and J by 4 bases, with 15 bases between the two germline ends. The CDR3 region is CSVVSVMTPDTQYF. The CDR3 nucleotides read TGCAGCGTTGTAAGCGTCATGACCCCAGATACGCAGTATTTT.

This clone has only one observation. This chain uses TRBV11-2 with TRBJ2-5; no clear D. The CDR3 totals 14 residues. Trimming shortened V by 5 bases and J by 0 bases, and 10 bases separated the two germline ends. The germline gives CDR1 SGHAT, CDR2 FQNNGV. In DNA, the CDR3 is TGTGCCAGCAGCCCTCAACCGTACCAAGAGACCCAGTACTTC. Its translation: CASSPQPYQETQYF.

DNA for the CDR3: TGTGCCAGCAGCGTGATTCCTCGGGAGACCCAGTACTTC. Translating gives CASSVIPRETQYF. This chain uses TRBV5-4 with TRBJ2-5; no reliable D call. Germline lookup yields CDR1 SGHNT and CDR2 YYREEE (reference sequence). The CDR3 runs 13 residues. Trimming took 4 bases from V and 5 from J, leaving 12 bases between them.

This clone came up a few times. As DNA, the CDR3 is TGTGCCTGGAGTTCGGGCTCCACCACTGAAGCTTTCTTT. This codes for CAWSSGSTTEAFF. The V and J genes are TRBV30 and TRBJ1-1; D uncertain. Trimming took 2 bases from V and 4 from J, leaving 11 bases between them. Germline assignment: CDR1 GTSNPN and CDR2 SVGIG (reference sequence). The CDR3 contains 13 residues.

The V gene is TRBV2, the J gene TRBJ2-2; 9 bases match TRBD2. Germline V gives CDR1 SNHLY, CDR2 FYNNEI. The CDR3 has 15 amino acids. The J segment lost 2 bases and the V segment lost 5 bases, leaving 3 bases of the junction unmatched. The CDR3 DNA sequence: TGTGCCAGCAGTTTGACTAGCGGCAACACCGGGGAGCTGTTTTTT. This sequence encodes CASSLTSGNTGELFF.

This clone was detected a few times. The chain recombines TRBV5-4 with TRBJ1-2, with 9 positions matching TRBD1. The CDR3 runs 15 residues. The V and J ends lost 4 bases and 6 bases, in that order; junction bases with no gene match: 10. CDR1 and CDR2 from the germline V gene are SGHNT and YYREEE (reference sequence). CDR3 loop: CASSPPQGARDGYTF. In nucleotides, the CDR3 is TGTGCCAGCAGCCCACCACAGGGGGCGAGGGATGGCTACACCTTC.

The V call is TRBV5-1, the J call TRBJ2-5, with TRBD1 matching over 7 bases. CDR1 SGHRS and CDR2 YFSETQ come from the germline V gene. V shed 4 bases, J shed 5 bases, and the junction held 17 bases outside the gene matches. The CDR3 consists of 17 residues. The CDR3 sequence: CASSKLPGRGFWETQYF. DNA for the CDR3: TGCGCCAGCAGCAAACTGCCTGGCAGGGGGTTCTGGGAGACCCAGTACTTC.

The V and J genes are TRBV30 and TRBJ1-1, with D hard to call. With 5 bases removed from V and 3 bases from J, the gap between germline ends came to 10 bases. CDR3 length equals 12 residues. Per germline, CDR1 GTSNPN and CDR2 SVGIG (reference sequence). The CDR3 coding sequence is TGTGCCTGGGGTTACGGGTACACTGAAGCTTTCTTT. It yields the protein CAWGYGYTEAFF.

The CDR3 region has the DNA TGTGCCAACCAGCGTGGACAAAATAACTATGGCTACACCTTC. It codes for CANQRGQNNYGYTF. The chain joins TRBV2 to TRBJ1-2; a weak D match, TRBD1 (5 bases). V lost 10 bases to trimming and J lost 1 base, with 16 bases between them. This CDR3 contains 14 residues. Germline lookup yields CDR1 SNHLY and CDR2 FYNNEI.

The CDR3 coding sequence is TGTGCCAGCAGCCTAGAGTCCGGGACACTGAACACTGAAGCTTTCTTT. Amino acid sequence: CASSLESGTLNTEAFF. This sequence joins TRBV14 and TRBJ1-1; weak D call: TRBD1 (6 bases). CDR3 length equals 16 residues. V dropped 4 bases and J dropped 0 bases, with 15 bases sitting between them. Germline V gene sequence: CDR1 SGHDN, CDR2 FVKESK.

V usage is TRBV7-2 and J usage is TRBJ2-1; 7 bases align to TRBD2. Germline trimming cut 5 bases from V and 2 bases from J; bases unmatched to any gene: 3. Looked up from germline, CDR1 is SGHTA and CDR2 is FQGNSA. The CDR3 is 14 amino acids. The CDR3, as DNA: TGTGCCAGCAGCCCCCGGGGGGCCTACAATGAGCAGTTCTTC. Residues: CASSPRGAYNEQFF.

V gene TRBV5-4 combines with J gene TRBJ2-5; D gene unclear. The CDR3 covers 11 residues. Trimming removed 4 bases from V and 5 bases from J, with 6 bases in between. Germline V gene lookup returns CDR1 SGHNT and CDR2 YYREEE (reference sequence). Here the CDR3 DNA reads TGTGCCAGCAGCATACGGGAGACCCAGTACTTC. This encodes CASSIRETQYF.

V and J are TRBV5-4 and TRBJ2-7; possible D gene TRBD2, 6 bases. This CDR3 has 15 residues. Between the trimmed V and J ends, which lost 3 bases and 3 bases, there was a span of 16 bases. Germline V gene lookup returns CDR1 SGHNT and CDR2 YYREEE (reference sequence). In DNA, the CDR3 is TGTGCCAGCAGCTGGGGCCGGGACTTTAACTACGAGCAGTACTTC. It encodes CASSWGRDFNYEQYF.

J is TRBJ2-7 and V is TRBV6-5, with TRBD1 matching 8 bases. Losses at the gene ends were 6 bases for V and 2 bases for J; bases not matched to a gene: 3. The CDR3 length is 13 residues. Germline CDR1 and CDR2: MNHEY and SVGAGI. CDR3 coding DNA: TGTGCCAGCAGCCGACAGGGGCCCTACGAGCAGTACGTC. It specifies CASSRQGPYEQYV.

This sequence joins TRBV5-1 and TRBJ2-5; possible D gene TRBD2, 5 bases. The germline CDR1 and CDR2 sequences are SGHRS and YFSETQ. This CDR3 is 11 amino acids long. The V gene lost 4 bases and the J gene lost 9 bases, with 10 bases spanning the gap. CDR3 amino acids: CASSDFGAQYF. CDR3 DNA sequence: TGCGCCAGCAGCGACTTCGGGGCCCAGTACTTC.

This sequence joins TRBV5-6 and TRBJ2-1, with 10 bases identical to TRBD2. CDR1 and CDR2 (germline): SGHDT, YYEEEE. The CDR3 sequence is 14 residues long. V lost 2 bases, J lost 9 bases, and 5 bases stayed unmatched. The CDR3 DNA sequence: TGTGCCAGCAGCTTAGGACTAGCGGAATCTGAGCAGTTCTTC. It encodes CASSLGLAESEQFF.

The chain uses TRBV5-1 and TRBJ1-5; TRBD1 might be the D (5 bases). Germline CDR1 is SGHRS and CDR2 is YFSETQ. The CDR3 has 16 amino acids. The V end was cut by 0 bases, the J end by 2 bases, with 12 bases between. CDR3 loop: CASSLEGVGGNQPQHF. The DNA of the CDR3 is TGCGCCAGCAGCTTGGAAGGGGTGGGTGGCAATCAGCCCCAGCATTTT.

The chain carries TRBV28 and TRBJ1-4; 7 bases match TRBD1. CDR1 is MDHEN, CDR2 SYDVKM, per germline. Trimming took 3 bases from V and 8 from J; bases not matched to a gene: 6. The CDR3 length is 14 residues. The DNA of the CDR3 is TGTGCCAGCAGTTTGAAGGGGGCTGGGGAAAAACTGTTTTTT. This translates into CASSLKGAGEKLFF.

The chain links TRBV28 to TRBJ2-7, with a possible D match to TRBD1 (5 bases). Germline V gene data show CDR1 as MDHEN and CDR2 as SYDVKM. Trimming pared 5 bases from V and 0 bases from J, leaving 17 bases between. The CDR3 length is 16 residues. The CDR3 region has the DNA TGTGCCAGCAGTACCCAAGACAGCCAAAGCTCCTACGAGCAGTACTTC. It is translated as CASSTQDSQSSYEQYF.

The chain uses TRBV19 and TRBJ2-1, with 7 bases identical to TRBD2. CDR1 is LNHDA and CDR2 is SQIVND in the germline V gene (reference sequence). The CDR3 is made up of 15 amino acids. V lost 2 bases, J lost 4 bases, and 5 bases stayed unmatched. The CDR3 DNA sequence: TGTGCCAGTAGTATATCTGGCGGGGGTTACAATGAGCAGTTCTTC. Translated, it gives CASSISGGGYNEQFF.

This sequence joins TRBV4-1 and TRBJ1-1; no firm D call. CDR1 and CDR2 (germline): MGHRA, YSYEKL. Trimming left V 2 bases short and J 3 bases short, with 10 bases between. This CDR3 is built from 14 residues. CDR3: CASSQPTRDTEAFF. The CDR3 nucleotides read TGCGCCAGCAGCCAACCGACACGGGACACTGAAGCTTTCTTT.

For the CDR3, the DNA is TGTGCCAGCAGCCAAGAAAGGCTAGCGGGGGTCTCCTACAATGAGCAGTTCTTC. Residues: CASSQERLAGVSYNEQFF. V and J are TRBV3-1 (or the pseudogene TRBV3-2) and TRBJ2-1; 10 nucleotides align to TRBD2. This CDR3 spans 18 amino acids. Germline assignment: CDR1 LGHDT and CDR2 YNNKEL (reference sequence). With 0 bases clipped from V and 0 bases from J, the junction kept 5 bases outside the gene matches.

The CDR3 region is CASSRQATEQYF. CDR3 coding DNA: TGTGCCAGCAGCCGCCAAGCGACCGAGCAGTACTTC. V and J are TRBV7-8 and TRBJ2-7; D not certain. The CDR3 covers 12 residues. Germline V CDR1 and CDR2: SGHVS, FQNEAQ. Trimming took 5 bases from V and 6 from J, leaving 11 bases between them.

J is TRBJ1-1 and V is TRBV4-1; D is unclear. Germline values: CDR1 MGHRA, CDR2 YSYEKL. The CDR3 loop spans 12 amino acids. V lost 4 bases, J lost 12 bases, and 15 bases lay in between. For the CDR3, the DNA is TGCGCCAGCAGCCGAAACTTGGAGGTAACTTTCTTT. It codes for CASSRNLEVTFF.

The chain employs TRBV30 and TRBJ2-7, with TRBD1 matching 12 bases. With V trimmed by 3 bases and J by 0 bases, 18 bases remained unmatched. CDR1 and CDR2 (germline): GTSNPN, SVGIG (reference sequence). This CDR3 comprises 20 residues. CDR3 sequence reads: CAWSIPSRDRGLLSSYEQYF. The CDR3 DNA reads TGTGCCTGGAGCATCCCGTCTCGGGACAGGGGGCTCCTAAGCTCCTACGAGCAGTACTTC.

This clone has just a few counts. J is TRBJ2-7 and V is TRBV11-3, with D unresolved. V lost 5 bases to trimming and J lost 6 bases, with 14 bases between them. Germline values: CDR1 SGHNT, CDR2 YENEEA. This CDR3 contains 13 residues. The CDR3 spells CASSPDPLGEQYF. In DNA, the CDR3 is TGTGCCAGCAGCCCAGACCCCCTTGGCGAGCAGTACTTC.

The V and J genes are TRBV7-9 and TRBJ2-1, with 9 bases fitting TRBD1. The length of the CDR3 is 17 residues. Germline V gene lookup returns CDR1 SEHNR and CDR2 FQNEAQ (reference sequence). Losses at the gene ends were 5 bases for V and 7 bases for J; bases not matched to a gene: 15. The CDR3 region is CASSGGAVQGAGNEQFF. The CDR3 DNA follows: TGTGCCAGCAGCGGAGGTGCCGTACAGGGGGCGGGGAATGAGCAGTTCTTC.

The chain combines TRBV3-1 (or the pseudogene TRBV3-2) with TRBJ1-5, with 11 nucleotides matching TRBD1. Germline values: CDR1 LGHDT, CDR2 YNNKEL (reference sequence). V dropped 1 base and J dropped 0; count of bases not matched to a gene: 11. The CDR3 contains 20 residues. The CDR3 spells CASSQAPGTGGPYSNQPQHF. DNA for the CDR3: TGTGCCAGCAGCCAAGCCCCCGGGACAGGGGGACCCTATAGCAATCAGCCCCAGCATTTT.

The rearrangement uses TRBV6-5 and TRBJ1-5, with D tentatively TRBD1 (5 bases). Germline-derived CDR1 and CDR2 are MNHEY and SVGAGI. The V gene lost 5 bases and the J gene lost 11 bases, with 16 bases spanning the gap. The CDR3 is 13 residues long. The CDR3 sequence: CASSPGSGGAQHF. The DNA of the CDR3 is TGTGCCAGCAGTCCGGGGTCTGGGGGAGCCCAGCATTTT.